Ten or more counts support the clone carrying this T cell receptor beta chain. The sample is drawn from a study of regulatory T cells in long-lasting Graves disease. In building TCR beta libraries, iRepertoire HTBI primers were used together with Arm-PCR of CDR3 regions. TCRdb re-called the multiplex PCR reads through MiXCR, storing one row per CDR3 protein. This sample has 400,000 to 500,000 distinct CDR3 sequences, with around 15% found just once. The sample's time point: newly diagnosed GD, antithyroid drugs for less than 3 months. Researchers made the TCR library from RNA that was extracted from PBMCs. From an endocrinology department in Xi'an, China, came the patients. This sample was shared with a second study, whose subject was T cells in Graves' hyperthyroidism and ophthalmopathy. From that second work: The HTBI set primed first-round TCR CDR3 RT-PCR. Most clonotypes expanded in the thyroid (above 0.001) were also present in blood.

The sequencing used peripheral blood mononuclear cells (PBMCs), collected at new diagnosis, from a patient treated with antithyroid drugs. This TCR was sampled from a woman between 18 and 29 years old with Graves disease.

The CDR3 DNA sequence: TGTGCCAGCAGTGACAACATCCGGGACAGGGGGCTGAGCGAGCAGTACTTC. Amino acids: CASSDNIRDRGLSEQYF. This rearrangement joins TRBV28 to TRBJ2-7; 12 nucleotides match TRBD1. Germline values: CDR1 MDHEN, CDR2 SYDVKM. The trim removed 5 bases at V and 6 bases at J, leaving 14 bases unmatched. CDR3 size: 17 residues.